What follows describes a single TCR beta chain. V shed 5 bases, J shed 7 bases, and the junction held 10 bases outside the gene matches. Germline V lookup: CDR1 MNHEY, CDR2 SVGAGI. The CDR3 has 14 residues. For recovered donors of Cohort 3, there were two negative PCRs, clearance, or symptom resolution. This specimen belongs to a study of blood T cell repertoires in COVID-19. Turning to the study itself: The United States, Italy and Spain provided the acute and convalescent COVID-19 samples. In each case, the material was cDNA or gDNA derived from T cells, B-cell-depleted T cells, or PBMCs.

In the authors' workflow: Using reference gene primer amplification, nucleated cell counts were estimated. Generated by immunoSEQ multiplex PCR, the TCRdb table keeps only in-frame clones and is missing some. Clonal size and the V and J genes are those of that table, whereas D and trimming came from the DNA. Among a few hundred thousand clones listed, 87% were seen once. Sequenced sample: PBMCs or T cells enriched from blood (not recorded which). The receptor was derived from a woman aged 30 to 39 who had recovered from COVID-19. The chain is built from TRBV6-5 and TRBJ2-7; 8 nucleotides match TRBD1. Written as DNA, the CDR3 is TGTGCCAGCAGTAGCTCCAGGGGGCCCGGGGAGCAGTACTTC. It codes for CASSSSRGPGEQYF.